Presented here are 9 T cell receptor beta chains from one specimen sequenced in a study of blood T cell repertoires in COVID-19. Sequenced by immunoSEQ multiplex PCR; TCRdb stores in-frame clones only, minus some. Found here are about 290,000 clones, around 90% of them singletons; the top ten hold 1.7%. Sequenced material: PBMCs or T cells enriched from blood (not recorded which). All receptors derive from a middle-aged woman who had recovered from COVID-19.

The CDR3 nucleotides are TGTGCCAGTAGGGAGAGACAGGGGGATAATGAGCAGTTCTTC. Translation: CASRERQGDNEQFF. This rearrangement joins TRBV19 to TRBJ2-1; 9 positions agree with TRBD1. V dropped 6 bases and J dropped 7; count of bases not matched to a gene: 7. There are 14 residues in the CDR3. CDR1 and CDR2 from the germline V gene are LNHDA and SQIVND (reference sequence).

This chain joins TRBV23-1 and TRBJ2-2; D is possibly TRBD2 (6 bases). TRBV23-1 falls under the ORF class, with uncertain function. The CDR3 consists of 17 residues. Trimming left V 2 bases short and J 2 bases short, with 15 bases between. CDR3 in DNA: TGCGCCAGCAGTCAAATAAGGGGCGGGAAAAACACCGGGGAGCTGTTTTTT. Protein sequence: CASSQIRGGKNTGELFF.

Worth noting for this clone: The sample has other DNA sequences that encode this CDR3 too. This chain links TRBV5-1 with TRBJ2-3; 9 nucleotides agree with TRBD2. V was pared by 4 bases and J by 6 bases, with 0 bases of the junction left unmatched. This CDR3 is built from 12 residues. From germline, CDR1 is SGHRS and CDR2 YFSETQ. The CDR3, as DNA: TGCGCCAGCAGCCTAGCGGGGGATACGCAGTATTTT. It yields the protein CASSLAGDTQYF.

The chain recombines TRBV7-9 with TRBJ1-4; 10 bases are shared with TRBD1. The CDR3 is 19 residues long. V lost 6 bases to trimming and J lost 0 bases; unmatched junction nucleotides: 13. Germline V gene sequence: CDR1 SEHNR, CDR2 FQNEAQ (reference sequence). CDR3 nucleotides: TGTGCCAGCAGGGGAATCTACGGGACAGGGGAAGCAACTAATGAAAAACTGTTTTTT. It yields the protein CASRGIYGTGEATNEKLFF. Filled out from reference TRBV7-9 and TRBJ1-4, the complete variable domain reads DTGVSQNPRHKITKRGQNVTFRCDPISEHNRLYWYRQTLGQGPEFLTYFQNEAQLEKSRLLSDRFSAERPKGSFSTLEIQRTEQGDSAMYLCASRGIYGTGEATNEKLFFGSGTQLSVL.

This clone has just one count. The chain employs TRBV5-1 and TRBJ1-3; 10 bases are a match to TRBD1. The V and J ends lost 5 bases and 1 base, in that order; junction bases with no gene match: 6. Germline CDR1 is SGHRS and CDR2 is YFSETQ. The CDR3 loop spans 16 amino acids. CDR3 in amino acids: CASSPGTGASGNTIYF. CDR3 in DNA: TGCGCCAGCAGTCCCGGGACAGGGGCGTCTGGAAACACCATATATTTT.

The chain uses TRBV3-1 (or the pseudogene TRBV3-2) and TRBJ2-5; tentatively, D is TRBD2 (5 bases). CDR3 size: 13 residues. With 0 bases removed from V and 7 bases from J, the gap between germline ends came to 9 bases. Per germline, CDR1 LGHDT and CDR2 YNNKEL (reference sequence). CDR3 region: CASSQDYRGTQYF. CDR3 nucleotide sequence: TGTGCCAGCAGCCAAGACTATCGGGGGACCCAGTACTTC.

The chain employs TRBV19 and TRBJ2-2, with 16 bases fitting TRBD2. The CDR3 has 18 amino acids. Germline lookup yields CDR1 LNHDA and CDR2 SQIVND (reference sequence). J was trimmed by 4 bases and V by 3 bases; bases with no gene match: 5. CDR3 region: CASSIGTSGRAVTGELFF. DNA for the CDR3: TGTGCCAGTAGTATTGGGACTAGCGGGAGGGCCGTCACCGGGGAGCTGTTTTTT.

Remarks on this clone: One end of the junction varies from germline; a read error may be responsible. The chain joins TRBV10-3 to TRBJ1-1, with D tentatively TRBD1 (5 bases). The CDR3 sequence is 14 residues long. CDR1 and CDR2 from the germline V gene are ENHRY and SYGVKD. CDR3 in amino acids: CAISESSGNPEAFF. In nucleotides, the CDR3 is TGTGCCATCAGTGAGTCGTCAGGGAACCCTGAAGCTTTCTTT.

The genes are TRBV18 and TRBJ2-3; 12 positions match TRBD2. Germline CDR1 KGHSH, CDR2 LQKENI. This CDR3 spans 16 amino acids. V trimming: 2 bases; J trimming: 2 bases; junction bases outside the gene matches: 2. The CDR3 spells CASSPRLAGATDTQYF. Here the CDR3 DNA reads TGTGCCAGCTCACCAAGACTAGCGGGAGCCACAGATACGCAGTATTTT.